This T cell receptor beta chain was found in a study of blood T cells in healthy people across ages. Germline V lookup: CDR1 SGHRS, CDR2 YFSETQ. V dropped 5 bases and J dropped 0 bases, with 12 bases sitting between them. The CDR3 runs to 15 residues. Findings and caveats of the study: The percentage of naive T cells correlated strongly with TCR beta diversity.

A sample-barcoded 5' primer and a J-beta primer mix were used in a second PCR of roughly 7 to 11 cycles. The template-switch adaptor, which had 12 random nucleotides, put a tag on each cDNA molecule. TCRdb fed the 5' RACE reads into MiXCR, producing one record per CDR3 protein. Counted here are 1.5 million to 2 million distinct CDR3 sequences, approximately 39% occurring once; the ten biggest clones make up 23%. Every donor provided approximately 9.2 milliliters of peripheral blood. This clonotype occurred a few times. The target antigen is unknown. The source is a human donor in good health. This chain connects TRBV5-1 to TRBJ2-1; D might be TRBD1 (5 bases). Material: blood. CDR3 sequence: CASSKGLGSYNEQFF. DNA of the CDR3: TGCGCCAGCAGTAAGGGGCTGGGCTCCTACAATGAGCAGTTCTTC.